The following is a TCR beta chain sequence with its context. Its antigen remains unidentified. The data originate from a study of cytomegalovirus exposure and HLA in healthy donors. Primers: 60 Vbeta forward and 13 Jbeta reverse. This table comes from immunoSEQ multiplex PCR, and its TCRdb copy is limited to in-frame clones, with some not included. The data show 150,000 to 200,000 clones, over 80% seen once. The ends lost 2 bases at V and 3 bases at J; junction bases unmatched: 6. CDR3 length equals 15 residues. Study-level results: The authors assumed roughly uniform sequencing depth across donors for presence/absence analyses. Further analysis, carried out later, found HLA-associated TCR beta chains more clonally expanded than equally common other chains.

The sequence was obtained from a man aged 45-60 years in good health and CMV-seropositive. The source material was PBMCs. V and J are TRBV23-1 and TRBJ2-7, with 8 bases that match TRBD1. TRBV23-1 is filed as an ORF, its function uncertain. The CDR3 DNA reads TGCGCCAGCAGTCAAGACAACGGGACAGGCTACGAGCAGTACTTC. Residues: CASSQDNGTGYEQYF.